The 19 T cell receptor beta chains in this list originate from one sample, sequenced in a study of blood T cell repertoires in COVID-19. Here immunoSEQ multiplex PCR was the method, and the copy in TCRdb shows in-frame clones only, minus some. The sample contains 120,000 to 150,000 clones, approximately 80% of which appear only once. Sequencing input: peripheral blood. These receptors all stem from a human donor in a cohort sampled during active COVID-19.

This chain connects TRBV18 to TRBJ2-5; 8 bases match TRBD1. The V gene's germline CDR1 is KGHSH and CDR2 LQKENI. After removal of 1 base from V and 1 base from J, the junction contained 2 bases not matched to a gene. CDR3 length: 15 residues. CDR3 amino acids: CASSPLQGAQETQYF. CDR3 DNA sequence: TGTGCCAGCTCACCACTTCAGGGGGCCCAAGAGACCCAGTACTTC. Complete variable domain (other parts from reference TRBV18 and TRBJ2-5): NAGVMQNPRHLVRRRGQEARLRCSPMKGHSHVYWYRQLPEEGLKFMVYLQKENIIDESGMPKERFSAEFPKEGPSILRIQQVVRGDSAAYFCASSPLQGAQETQYFGPGTRLLVL.

The chain links TRBV6-6 to TRBJ1-3, with D perhaps matching TRBD1 (6 bases). The CDR3 is 15 residues long. The V gene lost 4 bases and the J gene lost 0 bases, with 10 bases spanning the gap. Germline V gives CDR1 MNHNY, CDR2 SVGAGI (reference sequence). DNA of the CDR3: TGTGCCAGCAGTTCTGACAGGAGCTCTGGAAACACCATATATTTT. Amino acids: CASSSDRSSGNTIYF.

A remark on this clone: Other DNA sequences within the sample encode an identical CDR3. The chain employs TRBV19 and TRBJ2-7, with 7 bases matching TRBD1. CDR3 length: 13 amino acids. In germline, CDR1 is LNHDA, CDR2 SQIVND (reference sequence). Trimming cost V 3 bases and J 2 bases; bases outside gene matches: 1. CDR3 in DNA: TGTGCCAGTAGTATTGGGACAGCCTACGAGCAGTACTTC. Translated: CASSIGTAYEQYF.

The chain links TRBV11-3 to TRBJ2-5; 10 nucleotides line up with TRBD1. Germline lookup yields CDR1 SGHNT and CDR2 YENEEA. This CDR3 contains 15 residues. The V gene end was trimmed by 1 base and the J gene end by 5 bases; junction bases not matched to a gene: 4. The CDR3 spells CASSLGDRGWETQYF. The DNA for the CDR3 is TGTGCCAGCAGCTTAGGGGACAGGGGATGGGAGACCCAGTACTTC.

The chain has TRBV5-4 and TRBJ2-7, with no clear D. The CDR3 is 13 residues long. Germline CDR1 is SGHNT and CDR2 is YYREEE (reference sequence). With 4 bases removed from V and 0 bases from J, the gap between germline ends came to 8 bases. Here the CDR3 DNA reads TGTGCCAGCAGCCCCGGTAGCTCCTACGAGCAGTACTTC. As protein: CASSPGSSYEQYF.

The chain has TRBV7-6 and TRBJ2-5, with D hard to call. V was cut by 5 bases and J by 5 bases, with 12 bases left in between. The CDR3 sequence is 13 residues long. Per the germline V gene, CDR1 is SGHVS and CDR2 is FNYEAQ. DNA of the CDR3: TGTGCCAGCAGCCCGACTCCCGGGGAGACCCAGTACTTC. The encoded protein is CASSPTPGETQYF. Drawing the rest from reference TRBV7-6 and TRBJ2-5, the complete variable domain is GAGVSQSPRYKVTKRGQDVALRCDPISGHVSLYWYRQALGQGPEFLTYFNYEAQQDKSGLPNDRFSAERPEGSISTLTIQRTEQRDSAMYRCASSPTPGETQYFGPGTRLLVL.

A remark on this clone: Other DNA sequences within the sample encode an identical CDR3. The V gene is TRBV10-3, the J gene TRBJ1-1, with D possibly TRBD1 on 5 matching bases. Per germline, CDR1 ENHRY and CDR2 SYGVKD. The CDR3 extends over 13 amino acids. V was clipped by 6 bases and J by 0 bases, with 8 bases between them. Here the CDR3 DNA reads TGTGCCATCAGGGGGGGGGTGAACACTGAAGCTTTCTTT. This sequence encodes CAIRGGVNTEAFF.

The V call is TRBV9, the J call TRBJ1-3, with 7 bases lining up with TRBD1. This CDR3 comprises 17 residues. Germline V CDR1 and CDR2: SGDLS, YYNGEE. V was pared by 0 bases and J by 3 bases, with 9 bases of the junction left unmatched. This CDR3 reads CASSVGVETGIGNTIYF. In DNA, the CDR3 is TGTGCCAGCAGCGTAGGGGTTGAGACAGGGATTGGAAACACCATATATTTT.

The V gene is TRBV7-9, the J gene TRBJ2-2; TRBD2 agrees at 10 bases. The germline CDR1 and CDR2 sequences are SEHNR and FQNEAQ (reference sequence). The V gene end was trimmed by 1 base and the J gene end by 5 bases; junction bases not matched to a gene: 4. The CDR3 consists of 16 residues. CDR3 DNA: TGTGCCAGCAGCTTAGAGCGGACTAGCGGAACCGGGGAGCTGTTTTTT. Its translation: CASSLERTSGTGELFF.

The chain has TRBV2 and TRBJ2-1; a weak D match, TRBD1 (6 bases). This CDR3 spans 14 amino acids. Looked up from germline, CDR1 is SNHLY and CDR2 is FYNNEI. Trimming removed 7 bases at V and 5 bases at J, with 15 bases between. The CDR3 region has the DNA TGTGCCAGCAAGATACAGGGTTTGGACAATGAGCAGTTCTTC. Translated, it gives CASKIQGLDNEQFF.

The chain is built from TRBV6-7 and TRBJ2-7; D is perhaps TRBD1 (6 bases). TRBV6-7 belongs to the ORF category, with a function that is uncertain. The CDR3 is made up of 16 amino acids. Trimming removed 0 bases at V and 3 bases at J, with 15 bases between. CDR3 protein: CASSYSERGTGYEQYF. As DNA, the CDR3 is TGTGCCAGCAGTTACTCCGAAAGGGGGACGGGCTACGAGCAGTACTTC.

The chain carries TRBV29-1 and TRBJ2-5, with D perhaps TRBD1 (6 bases). Per germline, CDR1 SQVTM and CDR2 ANQGSEA. With 7 bases removed from V and 4 bases from J, the gap between germline ends came to 16 bases. The CDR3 is 13 amino acids. The CDR3 region is CSAGDTVSETQYF. The CDR3 DNA reads TGCAGCGCCGGGGACACAGTGTCAGAGACCCAGTACTTC.

CDR3 nucleotides: TGCGCCAGCAGCTACGCGGGGGACAGGGGTTACGGCTACACCTTC. As protein: CASSYAGDRGYGYTF. V is TRBV5-1 and J is TRBJ1-2; 10 bases match TRBD1. In germline, CDR1 is SGHRS, CDR2 YFSETQ. J was trimmed by 8 bases and V by 3 bases; bases with no gene match: 10. The CDR3 extends over 15 amino acids.

The rearrangement uses TRBV27 and TRBJ2-3, with TRBD1 matching 11 bases. The V and J ends lost 8 bases and 3 bases, in that order; junction bases with no gene match: 7. Germline V gives CDR1 MNHEY, CDR2 SMNVEV (reference sequence). The CDR3 runs 15 residues. CDR3: CASGFGTGGTDTQYF. The CDR3 nucleotides read TGTGCCAGCGGGTTCGGGACAGGGGGGACAGATACGCAGTATTTT.

This clone came up once. The chain recombines TRBV10-3 with TRBJ1-2; TRBD1 is a possible D gene (5 bases). The ends were cut back, 4 bases at V and 4 bases at J, with 13 bases in the middle. The CDR3 is made up of 14 amino acids. The germline V gene has CDR1 ENHRY and CDR2 SYGVKD. The CDR3 DNA follows: TGTGCCATCAGTGGCCCGACAGACCTCTATGGCTACACCTTC. Translating it yields CAISGPTDLYGYTF.

The CDR3 region has the DNA TGTGCCAGCAGCTTGTGGGGGGTGTCCAGGCAGCAAGAGACCCAGTACTTC. Translating gives CASSLWGVSRQQETQYF. The gene calls are TRBV7-2 and TRBJ2-5; D is possibly TRBD2 (6 bases). Per the germline V gene, CDR1 is SGHTA and CDR2 is FQGNSA. The CDR3 length is 17 residues. Deletions cut 3 bases from V and 2 bases from J, with 19 bases between. The entire variable domain, with the rest obtained from reference TRBV7-2 and TRBJ2-5, is as follows: GAGVSQSPSNKVTEKGKDVELRCDPISGHTALYWYRQSLGQGLEFLIYFQGNSAPDKSGLPSDRFSAERTGGSVSTLTIQRTQQEDSAVYLCASSLWGVSRQQETQYFGPGTRLLVL.

This rearrangement joins TRBV11-2 to TRBJ1-1, with D possibly being TRBD1 (5 bases). This CDR3 is built from 12 residues. Germline-derived CDR1 and CDR2 are SGHAT and FQNNGV. V shed 6 bases and J shed 5 bases, with 10 bases lying between them. The CDR3 DNA follows: TGTGCCAGCAGTCAACAGGAGACTGAAGCTTTCTTT. Its protein product is CASSQQETEAFF.

J is TRBJ1-5 and V is TRBV19; 8 bases are shared with TRBD1. The germline CDR1 and CDR2 sequences are LNHDA and SQIVND (reference sequence). The trim removed 11 bases at V and 2 bases at J, leaving 11 bases unmatched. This CDR3 has 15 residues. CDR3: CASAGGNYGNQPQHF. In nucleotides, the CDR3 is TGTGCCTCAGCAGGGGGCAACTATGGCAATCAGCCCCAGCATTTT.

The chain couples TRBV14 to TRBJ2-5, with a weak D call TRBD1 (6 bases). CDR1 is SGHDN, CDR2 FVKESK, per germline. The CDR3 covers 17 residues. Trimming cost V 1 base and J 0 bases, with 15 bases left between them. The CDR3 nucleotides are TGTGCCAGCAGCCAAGCGACAGGACCTTCGTACCAAGAGACCCAGTACTTC. As protein: CASSQATGPSYQETQYF.